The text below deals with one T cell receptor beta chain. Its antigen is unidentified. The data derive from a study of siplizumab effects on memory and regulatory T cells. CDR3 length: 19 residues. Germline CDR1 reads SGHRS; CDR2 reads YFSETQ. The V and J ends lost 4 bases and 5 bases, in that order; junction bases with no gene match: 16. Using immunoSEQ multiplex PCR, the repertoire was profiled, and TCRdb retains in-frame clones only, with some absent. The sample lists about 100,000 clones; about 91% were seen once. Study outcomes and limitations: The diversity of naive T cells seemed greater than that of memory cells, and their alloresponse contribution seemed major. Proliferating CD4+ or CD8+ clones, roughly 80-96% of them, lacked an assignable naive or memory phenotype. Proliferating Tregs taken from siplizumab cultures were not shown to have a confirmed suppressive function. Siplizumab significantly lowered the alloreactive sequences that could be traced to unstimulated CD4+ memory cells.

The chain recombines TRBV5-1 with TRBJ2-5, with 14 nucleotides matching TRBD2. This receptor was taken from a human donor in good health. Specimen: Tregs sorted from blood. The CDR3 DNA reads TGCGCCAGCAGCCCGAACCGCCCGGGACTAGCGGGAGTCCGGGAGACCCAGTACTTC. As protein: CASSPNRPGLAGVRETQYF. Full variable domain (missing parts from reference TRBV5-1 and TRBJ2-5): KAGVTQTPRYLIKTRGQQVTLSCSPISGHRSVSWYQQTPGQGLQFLFEYFSETQRNKGNFPGRFSGRQFSNSRSEMNVSTLELGDSALYLCASSPNRPGLAGVRETQYFGPGTRLLVL.